The source of this T cell receptor beta chain is a study of shared clonotypes between healthy human individuals. Broader study findings: Only blood was sampled, and tissue TCR repertoires likely differ from blood ones.

This CDR3 is built from 15 residues. Trimming took 4 bases from V and 5 from J, leaving 18 bases between them. Germline loops: CDR1 SGDLS, CDR2 YYNGEE. As for this clone: Its antigen is currently unknown.

The assay was immunoSEQ multiplex PCR, and TCRdb's table has in-frame clones only and misses some. The sample consists of about 1 million clones, 75% to 80% of them appearing once. The receptor comes from a man between 18 and 29 years old in good health. Some clones in this sample may be carry-over from other donors' samples. The V gene is TRBV9, the J gene TRBJ2-5, with D unresolved. Input material: memory CD4+ T cells from PBMCs. This sample's subset: CD45RA-negative fraction. The CDR3 here is CASSPRSNEAETQYF. Written as DNA, the CDR3 is TGTGCCAGCAGCCCACGATCCAACGAGGCGGAGACCCAGTACTTC. The entire variable domain, with the rest obtained from reference TRBV9 and TRBJ2-5, is as follows: DSGVTQTPKHLITATGQRVTLRCSPRSGDLSVYWYQQSLDQGLQFLIQYYNGEERAKGNILERFSAQQFPDLHSELNLSSLELGDSALYFCASSPRSNEAETQYFGPGTRLLVL.